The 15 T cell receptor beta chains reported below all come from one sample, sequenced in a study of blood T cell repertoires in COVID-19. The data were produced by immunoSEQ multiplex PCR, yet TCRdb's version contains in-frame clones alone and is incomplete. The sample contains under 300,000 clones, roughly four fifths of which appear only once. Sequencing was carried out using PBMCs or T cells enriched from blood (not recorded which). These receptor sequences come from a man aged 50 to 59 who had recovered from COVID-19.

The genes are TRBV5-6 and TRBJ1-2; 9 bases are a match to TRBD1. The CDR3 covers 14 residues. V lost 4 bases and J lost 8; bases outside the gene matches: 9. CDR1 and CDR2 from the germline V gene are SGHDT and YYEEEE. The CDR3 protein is CASSQGTGWGGYTF. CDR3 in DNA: TGTGCCAGCAGCCAGGGGACAGGGTGGGGAGGCTACACCTTC.

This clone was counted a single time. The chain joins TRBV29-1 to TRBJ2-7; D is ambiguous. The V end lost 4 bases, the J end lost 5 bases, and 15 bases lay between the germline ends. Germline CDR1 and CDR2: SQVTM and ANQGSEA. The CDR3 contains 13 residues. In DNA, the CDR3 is TGCAGCGTTGGGCGGTCCTCTTACGACGAGCAGTACTTC. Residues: CSVGRSSYDEQYF.

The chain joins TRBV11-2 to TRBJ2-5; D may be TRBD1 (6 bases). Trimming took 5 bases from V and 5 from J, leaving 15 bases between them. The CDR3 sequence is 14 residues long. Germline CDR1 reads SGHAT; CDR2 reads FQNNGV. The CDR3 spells CASSLGQSGETQYF. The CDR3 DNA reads TGTGCCAGCAGCCTTGGACAGTCCGGCGAGACCCAGTACTTC.

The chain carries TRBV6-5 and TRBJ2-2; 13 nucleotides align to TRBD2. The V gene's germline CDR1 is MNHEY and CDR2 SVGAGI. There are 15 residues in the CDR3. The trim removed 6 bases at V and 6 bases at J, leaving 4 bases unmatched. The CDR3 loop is CASSWTSGSAGELFF. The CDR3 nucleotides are TGTGCCAGCAGCTGGACTAGCGGGAGTGCCGGGGAGCTGTTTTTT.

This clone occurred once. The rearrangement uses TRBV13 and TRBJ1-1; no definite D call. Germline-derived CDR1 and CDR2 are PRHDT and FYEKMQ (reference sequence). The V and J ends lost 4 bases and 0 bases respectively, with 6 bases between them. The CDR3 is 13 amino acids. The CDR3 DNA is TGTGCCAGCAGCTCCGGGTTGAACACTGAAGCTTTCTTT. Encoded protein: CASSSGLNTEAFF.

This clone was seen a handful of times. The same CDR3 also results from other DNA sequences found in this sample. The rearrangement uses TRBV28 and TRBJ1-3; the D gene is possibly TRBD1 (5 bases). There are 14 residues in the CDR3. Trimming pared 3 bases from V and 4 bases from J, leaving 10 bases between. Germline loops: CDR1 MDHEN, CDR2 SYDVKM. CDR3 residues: CASSFGGSGNTIYF. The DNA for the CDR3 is TGTGCCAGCAGTTTTGGGGGGTCAGGAAACACCATATATTTT.

The CDR3: CASRKTGSHQPQHF. DNA of the CDR3: TGTGCCAGCAGGAAGACAGGGAGCCATCAGCCCCAGCATTTT. The chain couples TRBV27 to TRBJ1-5, with TRBD1 matching over 7 bases. This CDR3 region has 14 residues. V lost 6 bases and J lost 5; bases outside the gene matches: 7. Germline V gene data show CDR1 as MNHEY and CDR2 as SMNVEV (reference sequence).

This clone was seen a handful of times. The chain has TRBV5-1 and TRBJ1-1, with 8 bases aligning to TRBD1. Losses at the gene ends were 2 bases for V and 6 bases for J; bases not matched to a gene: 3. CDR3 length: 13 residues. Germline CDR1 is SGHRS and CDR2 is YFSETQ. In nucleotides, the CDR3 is TGCGCCAGCAGCTTACAGGGGGGCCCTGAAGCTTTCTTT. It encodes CASSLQGGPEAFF.

The CDR3 region has the DNA TGTGCCAGCACCCTAGGACACGTGAACACTGAAGCTTTCTTT. Translation gives CASTLGHVNTEAFF. The V call is TRBV14, the J call TRBJ1-1; possibly TRBD1 for D (5 bases). Deletions cut 7 bases from V and 0 bases from J, with 12 bases between. The CDR3 consists of 14 residues. The V gene's germline CDR1 is SGHDN and CDR2 FVKESK.

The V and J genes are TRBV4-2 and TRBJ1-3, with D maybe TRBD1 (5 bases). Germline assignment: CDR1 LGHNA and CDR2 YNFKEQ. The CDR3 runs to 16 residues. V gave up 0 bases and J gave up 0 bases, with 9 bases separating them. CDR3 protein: CASSQEGGGSGNTIYF. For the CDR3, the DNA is TGTGCCAGCAGCCAAGAAGGCGGGGGCTCTGGAAACACCATATATTTT.

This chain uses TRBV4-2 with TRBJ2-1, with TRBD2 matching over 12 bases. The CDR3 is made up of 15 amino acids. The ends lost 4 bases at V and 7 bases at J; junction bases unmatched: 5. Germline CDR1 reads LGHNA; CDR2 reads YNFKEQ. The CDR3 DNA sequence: TGTGCCAGCAGCCTGACTAGCGGGAGTCAAAATGAGCAGTTCTTC. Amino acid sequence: CASSLTSGSQNEQFF.

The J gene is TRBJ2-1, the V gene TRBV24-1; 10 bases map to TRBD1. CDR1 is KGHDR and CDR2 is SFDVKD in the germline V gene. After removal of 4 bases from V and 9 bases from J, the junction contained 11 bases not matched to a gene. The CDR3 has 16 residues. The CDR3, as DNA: TGTGCCACCAGTGACCCACCGGGACAGGGGTTTGGTGAGCAGTTCTTC. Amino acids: CATSDPPGQGFGEQFF.

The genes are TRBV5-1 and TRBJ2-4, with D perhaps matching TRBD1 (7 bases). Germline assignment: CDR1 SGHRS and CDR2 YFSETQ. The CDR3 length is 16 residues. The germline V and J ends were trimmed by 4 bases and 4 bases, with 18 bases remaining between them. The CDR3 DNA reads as TGCGCCAGCAGCGCGGGTCTGGCAGGGGGGAAAAACATTCAGTACTTC. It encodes CASSAGLAGGKNIQYF.

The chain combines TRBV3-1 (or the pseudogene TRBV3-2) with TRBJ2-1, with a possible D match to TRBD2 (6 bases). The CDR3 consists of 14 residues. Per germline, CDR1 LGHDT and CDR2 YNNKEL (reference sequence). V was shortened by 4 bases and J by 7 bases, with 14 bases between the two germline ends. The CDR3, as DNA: TGTGCCAGCAGCCCGTCCGCAGGGAGGAATGAGCAGTTCTTC. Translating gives CASSPSAGRNEQFF.

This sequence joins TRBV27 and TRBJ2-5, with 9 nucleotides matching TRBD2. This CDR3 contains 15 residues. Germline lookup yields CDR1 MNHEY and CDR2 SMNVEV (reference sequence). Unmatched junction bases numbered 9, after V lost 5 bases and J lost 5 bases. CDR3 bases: TGTGCCAGCAGTGGGGGACTAGCCTGGGGGGAGACCCAGTACTTC. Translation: CASSGGLAWGETQYF.